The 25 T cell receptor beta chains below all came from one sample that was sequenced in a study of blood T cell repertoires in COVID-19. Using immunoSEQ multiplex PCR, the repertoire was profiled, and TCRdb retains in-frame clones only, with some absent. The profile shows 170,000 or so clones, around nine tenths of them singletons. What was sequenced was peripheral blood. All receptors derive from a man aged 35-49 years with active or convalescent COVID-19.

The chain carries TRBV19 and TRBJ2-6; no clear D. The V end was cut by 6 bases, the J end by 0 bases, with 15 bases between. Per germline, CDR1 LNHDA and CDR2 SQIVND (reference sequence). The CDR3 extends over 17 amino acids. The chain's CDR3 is CASRRQALTSGANVLTF. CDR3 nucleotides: TGTGCCAGTAGAAGGCAGGCGCTTACCTCTGGGGCCAACGTCCTGACTTTC. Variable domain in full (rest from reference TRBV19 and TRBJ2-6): DGGITQSPKYLFRKEGQNVTLSCEQNLNHDAMYWYRQDPGQGLRLIYYSQIVNDFQKGDIAEGYSVSREKKESFPLTVTSAQKNPTAFYLCASRRQALTSGANVLTFGAGSRLTVL.

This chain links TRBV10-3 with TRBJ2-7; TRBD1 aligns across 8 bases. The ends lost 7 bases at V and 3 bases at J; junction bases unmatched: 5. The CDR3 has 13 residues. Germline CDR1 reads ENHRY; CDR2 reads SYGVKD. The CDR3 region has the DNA TGTGCCATCACACCGGGACAGGACTACGAGCAGTACTTC. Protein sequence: CAITPGQDYEQYF.

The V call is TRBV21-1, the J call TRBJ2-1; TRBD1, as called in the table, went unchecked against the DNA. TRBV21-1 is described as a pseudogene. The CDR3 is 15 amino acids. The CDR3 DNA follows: TGTGCCAGCAGCTCCCGGGACAGGGGCAACAATGAGCAGTTCTTC. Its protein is CASSSRDRGNNEQFF.

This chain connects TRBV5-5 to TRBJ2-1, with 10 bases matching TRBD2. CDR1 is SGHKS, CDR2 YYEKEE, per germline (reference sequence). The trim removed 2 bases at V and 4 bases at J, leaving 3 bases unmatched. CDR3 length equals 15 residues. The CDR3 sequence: CASSFVAGGYNEQFF. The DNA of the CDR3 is TGTGCCAGCAGCTTCGTAGCGGGGGGATACAATGAGCAGTTCTTC.

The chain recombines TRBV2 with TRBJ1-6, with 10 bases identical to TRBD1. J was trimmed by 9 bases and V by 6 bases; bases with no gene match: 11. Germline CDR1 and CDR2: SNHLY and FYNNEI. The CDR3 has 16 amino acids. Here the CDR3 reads CASSSRTGGSSSPLHF. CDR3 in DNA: TGTGCCAGCAGCAGTAGGACAGGGGGTAGTAGTTCACCCCTCCACTTT.

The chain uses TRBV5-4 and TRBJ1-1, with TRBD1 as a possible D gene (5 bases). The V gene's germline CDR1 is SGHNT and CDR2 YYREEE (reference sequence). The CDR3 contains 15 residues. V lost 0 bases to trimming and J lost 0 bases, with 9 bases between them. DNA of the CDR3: TGTGCCAGCAGCTTGGCGACAGACATGAACACTGAAGCTTTCTTT. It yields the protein CASSLATDMNTEAFF. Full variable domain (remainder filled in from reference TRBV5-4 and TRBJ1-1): ETGVTQSPTHLIKTRGQQVTLRCSSQSGHNTVSWYQQALGQGPQFIFQYYREEENGRGNFPPRFSGLQFPNYSSELNVNALELDDSALYLCASSLATDMNTEAFFGQGTRLTVV.

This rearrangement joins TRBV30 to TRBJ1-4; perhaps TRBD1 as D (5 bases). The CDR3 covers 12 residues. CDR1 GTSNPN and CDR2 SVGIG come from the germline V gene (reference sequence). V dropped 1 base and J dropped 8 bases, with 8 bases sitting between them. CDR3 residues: CAWSGGQEKLFF. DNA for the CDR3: TGTGCCTGGAGTGGGGGCCAAGAAAAACTGTTTTTT.

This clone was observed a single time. The chain's CDR3 is CASSLKLAGGQETQYF. The CDR3 DNA reads TGTGCCAGCAGCCTAAAACTAGCGGGGGGACAAGAGACCCAGTACTTC. The chain recombines TRBV4-2 with TRBJ2-5, with TRBD2 identical over 12 bases. The V and J ends lost 4 bases and 2 bases, in that order; junction bases with no gene match: 5. Per germline, CDR1 LGHNA and CDR2 YNFKEQ. The CDR3 extends over 16 amino acids.

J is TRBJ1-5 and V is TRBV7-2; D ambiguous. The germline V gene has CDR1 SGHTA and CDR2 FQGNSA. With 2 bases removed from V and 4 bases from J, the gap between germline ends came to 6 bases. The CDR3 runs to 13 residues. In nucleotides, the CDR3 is TGTGCCAGCAGCTTAAGGAGGAATCAGCCCCAGCATTTT. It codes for CASSLRRNQPQHF.

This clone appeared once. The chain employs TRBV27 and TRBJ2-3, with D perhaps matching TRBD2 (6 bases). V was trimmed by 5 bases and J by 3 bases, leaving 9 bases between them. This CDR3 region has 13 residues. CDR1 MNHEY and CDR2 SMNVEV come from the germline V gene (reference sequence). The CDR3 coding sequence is TGTGCCAGCAGTCTGACTAGAACAGATACGCAGTATTTT. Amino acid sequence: CASSLTRTDTQYF.

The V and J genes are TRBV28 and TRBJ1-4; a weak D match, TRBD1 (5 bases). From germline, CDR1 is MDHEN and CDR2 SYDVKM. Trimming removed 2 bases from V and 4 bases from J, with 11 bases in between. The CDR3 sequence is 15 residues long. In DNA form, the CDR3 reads TGTGCCAGCAGTTTAGGGGCAGCGGGTAATGAAAAACTGTTTTTT. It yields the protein CASSLGAAGNEKLFF.

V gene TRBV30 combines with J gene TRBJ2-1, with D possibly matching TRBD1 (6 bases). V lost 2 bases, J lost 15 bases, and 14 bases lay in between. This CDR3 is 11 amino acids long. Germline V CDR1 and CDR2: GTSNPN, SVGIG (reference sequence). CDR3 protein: CAWSSLLGGFF. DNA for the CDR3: TGTGCCTGGAGTTCTTTATTAGGGGGGTTCTTC.

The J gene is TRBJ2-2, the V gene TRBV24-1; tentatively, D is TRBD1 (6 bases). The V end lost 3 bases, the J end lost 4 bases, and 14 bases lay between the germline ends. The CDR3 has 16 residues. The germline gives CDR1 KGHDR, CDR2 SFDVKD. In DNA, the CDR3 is TGTGCCACCAGTGATCCCCACAGGGTAGGCACCGGGGAGCTGTTTTTT. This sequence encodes CATSDPHRVGTGELFF.

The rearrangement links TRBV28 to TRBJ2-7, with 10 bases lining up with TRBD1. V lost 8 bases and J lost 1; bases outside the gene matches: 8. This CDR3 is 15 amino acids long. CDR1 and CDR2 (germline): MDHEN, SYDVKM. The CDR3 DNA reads TGTGCCAGCCGCGGATCGGGACAGGGGTCCTACGAGCAGTACTTC. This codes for CASRGSGQGSYEQYF.

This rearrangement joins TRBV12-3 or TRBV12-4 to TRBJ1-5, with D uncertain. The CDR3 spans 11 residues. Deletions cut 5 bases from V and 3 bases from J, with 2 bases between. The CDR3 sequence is CASSLNQPQHF. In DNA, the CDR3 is TGTGCCAGCAGTCTCAATCAGCCCCAGCATTTT.

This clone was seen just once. The CDR3 bases are TGTGCCAGCAGCCCTCTAGCGGGTTTCGGGGATGAGCAGTTCTTC. This sequence encodes CASSPLAGFGDEQFF. The V call is TRBV7-3, the J call TRBJ2-1; the match to TRBD2 covers 8 bases. J lost 8 bases, V lost 5 bases, and 11 bases had no gene match. The germline CDR1 and CDR2 sequences are SGHTA and FQGTGA. The CDR3 covers 15 residues. Complete variable domain (other parts from reference TRBV7-3 and TRBJ2-1): GAGVSQTPSNKVTEKGKYVELRCDPISGHTALYWYRQSLGQGPEFLIYFQGTGAADDSGLPNDRFFAVRPEGSVSTLKIQRTERGDSAVYLCASSPLAGFGDEQFFGPGTRLTVL.

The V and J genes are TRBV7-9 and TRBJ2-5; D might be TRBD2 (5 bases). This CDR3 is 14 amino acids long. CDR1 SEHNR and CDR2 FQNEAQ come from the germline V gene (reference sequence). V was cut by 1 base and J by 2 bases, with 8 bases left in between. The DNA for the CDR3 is TGTGCCAGCAGCTTAGGCGGGTCACAAGAGACCCAGTACTTC. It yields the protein CASSLGGSQETQYF.

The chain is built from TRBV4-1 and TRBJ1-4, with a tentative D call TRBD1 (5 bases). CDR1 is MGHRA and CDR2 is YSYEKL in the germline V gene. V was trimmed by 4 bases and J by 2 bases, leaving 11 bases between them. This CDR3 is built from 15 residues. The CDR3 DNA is TGCGCCAGCAGCCTCGCGGCAGGGACTAATGAAAAACTGTTTTTT. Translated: CASSLAAGTNEKLFF.

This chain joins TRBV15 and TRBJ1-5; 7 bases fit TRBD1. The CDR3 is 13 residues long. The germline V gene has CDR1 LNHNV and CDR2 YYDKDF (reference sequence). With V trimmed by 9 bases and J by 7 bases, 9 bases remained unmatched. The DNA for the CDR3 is TGTGCCACGGGCGACAGGGCTGTCCAGCCCCAGCATTTT. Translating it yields CATGDRAVQPQHF. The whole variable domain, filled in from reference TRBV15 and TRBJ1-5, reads DAMVIQNPRYQVTQFGKPVTLSCSQTLNHNVMYWYQQKSSQAPKLLFHYYDKDFNNEADTPDNFQSRRPNTSFCFLDIRSPGLGDTAMYLCATGDRAVQPQHFGDGTRLSIL.

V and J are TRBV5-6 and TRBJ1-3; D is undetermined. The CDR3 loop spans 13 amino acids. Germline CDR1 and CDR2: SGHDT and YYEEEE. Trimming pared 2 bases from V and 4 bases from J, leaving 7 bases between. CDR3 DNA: TGTGCCAGCAGCTTAGAGAAAGGAAACACCATATATTTT. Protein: CASSLEKGNTIYF.

CDR3 in DNA: TGTGCCAGCTCACCGAGCCGGGGGGGGCAAGATACGCAGTATTTT. This gives the protein CASSPSRGGQDTQYF. J is TRBJ2-3 and V is TRBV18; 8 bases are a match to TRBD2. Trimming at V came to 3 bases and at J to 5 bases, leaving 7 bases not matched to a gene. The length of the CDR3 is 15 residues. The germline gives CDR1 KGHSH, CDR2 LQKENI. Supplemented by reference TRBV18 and TRBJ2-3, the full variable domain reads NAGVMQNPRHLVRRRGQEARLRCSPMKGHSHVYWYRQLPEEGLKFMVYLQKENIIDESGMPKERFSAEFPKEGPSILRIQQVVRGDSAAYFCASSPSRGGQDTQYFGPGTRLTVL.

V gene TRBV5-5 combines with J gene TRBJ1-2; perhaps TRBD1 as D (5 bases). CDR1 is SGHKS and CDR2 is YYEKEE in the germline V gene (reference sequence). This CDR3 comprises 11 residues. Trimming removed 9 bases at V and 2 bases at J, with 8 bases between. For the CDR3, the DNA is TGTGCCACCGGGGGGAACTATGGCTACACCTTC. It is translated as CATGGNYGYTF.

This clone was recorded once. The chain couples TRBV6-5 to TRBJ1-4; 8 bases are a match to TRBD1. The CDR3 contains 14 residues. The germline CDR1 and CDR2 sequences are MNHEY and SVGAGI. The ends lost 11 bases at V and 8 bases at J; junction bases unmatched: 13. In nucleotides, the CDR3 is TGTGCCGGTCGACGGACAGGGCAGAACGAAAAACTGTTTTTT. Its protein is CAGRRTGQNEKLFF.

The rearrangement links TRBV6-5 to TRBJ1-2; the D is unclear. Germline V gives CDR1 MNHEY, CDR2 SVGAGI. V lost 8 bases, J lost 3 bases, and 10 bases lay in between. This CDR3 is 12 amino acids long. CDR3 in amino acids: CASEGRYYGYTF. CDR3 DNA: TGTGCCAGCGAGGGCCGATACTATGGCTACACCTTC.

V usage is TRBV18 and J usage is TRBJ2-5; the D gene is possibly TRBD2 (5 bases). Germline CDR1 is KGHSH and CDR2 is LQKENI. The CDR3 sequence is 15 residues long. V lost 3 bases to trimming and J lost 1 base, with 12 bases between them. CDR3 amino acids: CASSPGLYFQETQYF. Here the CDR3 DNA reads TGTGCCAGCTCACCCGGACTGTACTTCCAAGAGACCCAGTACTTC. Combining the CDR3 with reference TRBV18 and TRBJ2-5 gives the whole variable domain NAGVMQNPRHLVRRRGQEARLRCSPMKGHSHVYWYRQLPEEGLKFMVYLQKENIIDESGMPKERFSAEFPKEGPSILRIQQVVRGDSAAYFCASSPGLYFQETQYFGPGTRLLVL.